What follows describes a single T cell receptor beta chain. The sample comes from a study of cytomegalovirus exposure and HLA in healthy donors. The CDR3 covers 15 residues. The germline V and J ends were trimmed by 1 base and 2 bases, with 11 bases remaining between them. The germline gives CDR1 SGHTA, CDR2 FQGTGA. This PCR relied on a set of 60 Vbeta primers and 13 Jbeta primers. Sequencing was performed with immunoSEQ multiplex PCR; in TCRdb, only in-frame clones are kept and a portion is missing. This table lists 100,000 to 150,000 clones. Sequenced material: PBMCs. The receptor's source is a man in his late teens or twenties in good health and CMV-seronegative. The chain employs TRBV7-3 and TRBJ2-5, with D possibly TRBD2 on 7 matching bases. The CDR3 sequence: CASSLMGGGQETQYF. CDR3 in DNA: TGTGCCAGCAGCTTAATGGGAGGGGGGCAAGAGACCCAGTACTTC.